This T cell receptor beta chain was found in a study of cytomegalovirus exposure and HLA in healthy donors. As for this clone: What it binds is not known.

Study results and caveats: Generally TCR sequences proved uncommon, though certain public TCRs appeared in numerous donors. According to a later analysis, TCR clusters from the first cohort tended to co-occur in the roughly 120 validation repertoires. Cytomegalovirus status was reportedly diagnosed by the classifier with high sensitivity and specificity.

The data were produced by immunoSEQ multiplex PCR, yet TCRdb's version contains in-frame clones alone and is incomplete. The sample shows approximately 99,000 clones, about 85% of them seen only once. While the first cohort had 700 or so subjects, the donors belonged to the separate validation cohort of over a hundred subjects. Unmatched junction bases numbered 10, after V lost 1 base and J lost 7 bases. CDR3 size: 15 residues. Looked up from germline, CDR1 is SGDLS and CDR2 is YYNGEE. The specimen was PBMCs. The chain recombines TRBV9 with TRBJ2-7; 8 bases align to TRBD2. This receptor was identified in a woman in her late teens or twenties in good health and CMV-seronegative. The CDR3 here is CASSVLSSGVDEQYF. DNA for the CDR3: TGTGCCAGCAGCGTATTGAGTAGCGGGGTAGATGAGCAGTACTTC.